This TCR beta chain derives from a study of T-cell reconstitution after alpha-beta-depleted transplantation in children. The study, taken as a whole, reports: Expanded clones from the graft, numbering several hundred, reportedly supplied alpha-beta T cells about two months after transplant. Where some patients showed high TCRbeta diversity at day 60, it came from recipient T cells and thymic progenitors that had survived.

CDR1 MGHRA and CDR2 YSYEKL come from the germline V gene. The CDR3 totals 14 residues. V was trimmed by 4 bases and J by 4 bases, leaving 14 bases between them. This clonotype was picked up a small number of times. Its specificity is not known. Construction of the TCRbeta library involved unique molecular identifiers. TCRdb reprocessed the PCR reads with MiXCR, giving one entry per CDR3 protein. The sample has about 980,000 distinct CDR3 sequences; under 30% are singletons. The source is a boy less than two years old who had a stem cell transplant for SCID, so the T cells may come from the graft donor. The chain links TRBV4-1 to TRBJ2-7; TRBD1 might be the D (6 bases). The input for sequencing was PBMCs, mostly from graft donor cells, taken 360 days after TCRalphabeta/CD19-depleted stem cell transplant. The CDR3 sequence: CASSPTGQLYEQYF. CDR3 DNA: TGCGCCAGCAGCCCTACCGGACAGCTGTACGAGCAGTACTTC.